The 7 T cell receptor beta chains below all came from one sample that was sequenced in a study of control samples from healthy donors and cancer patients. Libraries were prepared by immunoSEQ multiplex PCR; TCRdb keeps only in-frame clonotypes and omits some of them. The sample records approximately 140,000 clones, roughly 94% being singletons. The sequenced material came from blood. These receptors originate from a man aged 35 to 55 in good health.

This chain joins TRBV18 and TRBJ1-1; 9 positions match TRBD1. Per germline, CDR1 KGHSH and CDR2 LQKENI. The V segment lost 5 bases and the J segment 5 bases; nucleotides outside the gene matches: 12. CDR3 length: 16 residues. The CDR3: CASSATGTGSVTEAFF. The CDR3 nucleotides are TGTGCCAGCTCAGCAACCGGGACAGGGTCGGTGACTGAAGCTTTCTTT.

The count of this clone is one. The V gene is TRBV7-9, the J gene TRBJ2-1, with 7 bases that match TRBD1. The CDR3 covers 14 residues. The V and J ends lost 5 bases and 5 bases, in that order; junction bases with no gene match: 6. Per the germline V gene, CDR1 is SEHNR and CDR2 is FQNEAQ (reference sequence). The DNA for the CDR3 is TGTGCCAGCAGCCCGATACAGGGGAACAATGAGCAGTTCTTC. This gives the protein CASSPIQGNNEQFF.

The V gene is TRBV3-1 (or the pseudogene TRBV3-2), the J gene TRBJ2-5; 9 bases fit TRBD2. Trimming at V came to 6 bases and at J to 1 base, leaving 3 bases not matched to a gene. Looked up from germline, CDR1 is LGHDT and CDR2 is YNNKEL (reference sequence). CDR3 length equals 14 residues. The CDR3 region is CASRETSGQETQYF. The CDR3 DNA follows: TGTGCCAGCAGGGAGACTAGCGGCCAAGAGACCCAGTACTTC.

The chain uses TRBV6-5 and TRBJ2-1; 7 bases fit TRBD1. V gave up 6 bases and J gave up 6 bases; unmatched junction bases: 5. This CDR3 has 13 residues. Germline V gene lookup returns CDR1 MNHEY and CDR2 SVGAGI. In DNA, the CDR3 is TGTGCCAGCAGGGGGGACAGAACCAATGAGCAGTTCTTC. Translated: CASRGDRTNEQFF.

The rearrangement links TRBV4-1 to TRBJ2-1; 10 bases are a match to TRBD2. Looked up from germline, CDR1 is MGHRA and CDR2 is YSYEKL. This CDR3 is 16 amino acids long. Trimming cost V 4 bases and J 8 bases; bases outside gene matches: 11. The CDR3 here is CASSLQTSGLFDEQFF. As DNA, the CDR3 is TGCGCCAGCAGCCTTCAGACTAGCGGGTTATTCGATGAGCAGTTCTTC.

This chain connects TRBV20-1 to TRBJ2-7; D may be TRBD1 (5 bases). The CDR3 is 10 residues long. From germline, CDR1 is DFQATT and CDR2 SNEGSKA (reference sequence). The CDR3 here is CSALSGEQYF. Written as DNA, the CDR3 is TGCAGCGCTCTCTCAGGGGAGCAGTACTTC.

This sequence joins TRBV29-1 and TRBJ1-2; D perhaps matches TRBD1 (6 bases). This CDR3 region has 14 residues. Germline V CDR1 and CDR2: SQVTM, ANQGSEA. Deletions cut 3 bases from V and 2 bases from J, with 13 bases between. The CDR3 loop reads CSVDQGQGNYGYTF. In nucleotides, the CDR3 is TGCAGCGTTGATCAGGGGCAGGGGAACTATGGCTACACCTTC.